This T cell receptor beta chain was obtained from a study of blood T cells in healthy people across ages (dated by TCRdb to 2014 to 2015). Context from the whole study: In model experiments, roughly one uniquely barcoded TCR beta cDNA molecule per two T cells was captured by template switching. To track age-related changes in TCR beta repertoire diversity, the study relied on deep sequencing normalized with unique cDNA molecular identifiers. The donors were divided into four age groups: young (average around 16 years), middle-aged (about 41), aged (approximately 62) and long-lived (about 90). To avoid experimental bias, donors of different ages were randomly spread across the sequencing lanes. Using the same blood draw, the study looked at two additional independent replicas of 1 million unique cDNA reads for two donors, one aged 18 to 29 and the other aged 80 or older. Overall study outcomes, separate from this receptor: Compared with the aged group, more naive CD4+ T cells, fewer expanded clones and increased TCR diversity were shown by the long-lived group, suggesting age selection. There was a strong correlation between observed TCR beta diversity and the percentage of naive T cells measured by flow cytometry. Bulk unsorted PBMC profiling prevented conclusive comparison of naive and antigen-experienced compartments. Because donor CMV infection status was unknown, age-related changes in expanded clonotypes were potentially confounded. Estimates of total diversity based on one million sequenced T cells were considered lower bounds and underestimates. As age increased, observed TCR beta diversity per million T cells dropped in a roughly linear way, and a significant reduction was already evident by age around 41.

Worth noting for this clonotype: The antigen it binds to is not known. There are no base qualities to consult, and no much larger clone falls within one base.

Library construction relied on 5' RACE. Sequenced on an Illumina HiSeq 2500. The second PCR ran for roughly 7 to 11 cycles and used a J-beta primer mix along with a sample-barcoded 5' primer. A template-switch 5' adaptor carrying 12 random nucleotides introduced a unique molecular identifier onto each TCR beta cDNA molecule. At least 2.5 million CDR3-containing paired-end reads were obtained from each sample. All of the RNA was converted into first-strand cDNA using the Mint cDNA synthesis kit, with a TRBC-specific oligonucleotide serving as the primer. Following uracil-DNA glycosylase treatment, a first 18-cycle PCR with universal primers M1SS and BC2_uni_R was performed on all cDNA. The authors' analysis ran thus. Normalization of each sample was performed by random selection of 1 million high-quality reads, each carrying a distinct molecular identifier. Reads with shared molecular identifiers were discarded instead of being binned into consensus sequences. MiTCR, run with a Q25 quality threshold and the strictest error-elimination algorithm, handled CDR3 identification, clonotype clustering and error correction. A nonparametric unseen species model with Euler transformation was used to estimate a lower bound on total TCR beta diversity. TCRdb cleaned the public reads at Q25 with fastp, built clones with MiXCR and kept in-frame beta chains. When rows share a CDR3 protein, they turn into one entry using the most common DNA and genes. These V and J calls derive from TCRdb rather than the authors' analysis. This sample has about 1.8 million distinct CDR3 sequences in its table, and around 48% of those were observed once. The top ten hold approximately 2% of the sample.

The 39 donors, aged about 6 to 100 years, were systemically healthy Caucasian individuals from Russia. Roughly 10 milliliters of peripheral blood were collected from each donor into EDTA-treated Vacutainer tubes. Ficoll-Paque density-gradient centrifugation was used to isolate PBMCs, with at least 6.5 million obtained per sample. Trizol reagent was used to extract total RNA from PBMCs, with at least 6 micrograms per sample. The percentages of naive CD45RAhigh/CD27high T cells were determined by flow cytometry on a PBMC aliquot from every donor. CDR1 MNHEY and CDR2 SVGAGI were looked up in the germline V gene. V drops 6 bases and J drops 2 bases, leaving 17 bases in between. Taken from cysteine to phenylalanine, the CDR3 has 15 residues. The only DNA kept is the CDR3, 45 bases in frame from the first base.

Recombination connected TRBV6-5 to TRBJ2-7, and perhaps TRBD1 as D gene, on 6 matching bases. Sequencing was performed on blood. The origin of this receptor is a middle-aged woman in good health. This receptor carries the CDR3 CASRPQGSPTYEQYF. The nucleotides are TGTGCCAGCAGACCTCAGGGGTCGCCCACCTACGAGCAGTACTTC.